This T cell receptor beta chain was sequenced during a study of blood T cell repertoires in COVID-19. Using immunoSEQ multiplex PCR, the repertoire was profiled, and TCRdb retains in-frame clones only, with some absent. Among about 200,000 clones listed, less than 90% were seen once. There are a few counts of this clone. This receptor was identified in a woman in her seventies with acute or convalescent COVID-19. The sequenced sample was peripheral blood.

The CDR3 here is CASSHSGTGAYEQYF. The DNA for the CDR3 is TGCGCCAGCAGCCATTCCGGGACAGGAGCCTACGAGCAGTACTTC. The gene calls are TRBV5-1 and TRBJ2-7; 8 positions match TRBD1. The V gene end was trimmed by 4 bases and the J gene end by 2 bases; junction bases not matched to a gene: 8. CDR1 is SGHRS and CDR2 is YFSETQ in the germline V gene. This CDR3 is built from 15 residues.